The clone carrying this T cell receptor beta chain was seen more than once but under ten times. The data are from a study of blood T cell repertoires in COVID-19. Study-level information: Samples representing acute and convalescent COVID-19 were sourced from the United States, Italy and Spain. From T cells, B-cell-depleted T cells, or PBMCs came the material, which was cDNA or gDNA.

This CDR3 spans 15 amino acids. Trimming removed 4 bases from V and 4 bases from J; junction bases left unmatched: 4. The germline CDR1 and CDR2 sequences are LGHDT and YNNKEL (reference sequence). Sequencing was performed with immunoSEQ multiplex PCR; in TCRdb, only in-frame clones are kept and a portion is missing. The sample has 100,000 to 150,000 clones; roughly two thirds are singletons. The sequencing input was peripheral blood. The receptor was derived from a woman in her sixties or seventies with acute or convalescent COVID-19. The rearrangement joins TRBV3-1 (or the pseudogene TRBV3-2) to TRBJ2-2; TRBD1 matches 9 bases. The CDR3 region has the DNA TGTGCCAGCAGCCGACAGGGGGGTGCCACCGGGGAGCTGTTTTTT. Translated, it gives CASSRQGGATGELFF.